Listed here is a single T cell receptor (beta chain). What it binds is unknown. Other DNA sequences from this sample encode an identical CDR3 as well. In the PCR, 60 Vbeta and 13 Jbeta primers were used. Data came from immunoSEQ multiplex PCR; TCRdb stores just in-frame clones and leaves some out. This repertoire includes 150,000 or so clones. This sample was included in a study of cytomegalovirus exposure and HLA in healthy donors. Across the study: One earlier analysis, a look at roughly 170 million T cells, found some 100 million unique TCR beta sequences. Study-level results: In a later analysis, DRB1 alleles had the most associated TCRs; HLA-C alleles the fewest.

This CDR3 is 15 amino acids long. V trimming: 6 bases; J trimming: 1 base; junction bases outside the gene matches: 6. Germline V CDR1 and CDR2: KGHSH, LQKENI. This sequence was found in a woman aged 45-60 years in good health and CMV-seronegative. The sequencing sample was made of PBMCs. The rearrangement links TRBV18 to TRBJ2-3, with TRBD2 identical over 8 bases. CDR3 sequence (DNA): TGTGCCAGCTCCCCCCGAGCGGGGGGCACAGATACGCAGTATTTT. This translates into CASSPRAGGTDTQYF.